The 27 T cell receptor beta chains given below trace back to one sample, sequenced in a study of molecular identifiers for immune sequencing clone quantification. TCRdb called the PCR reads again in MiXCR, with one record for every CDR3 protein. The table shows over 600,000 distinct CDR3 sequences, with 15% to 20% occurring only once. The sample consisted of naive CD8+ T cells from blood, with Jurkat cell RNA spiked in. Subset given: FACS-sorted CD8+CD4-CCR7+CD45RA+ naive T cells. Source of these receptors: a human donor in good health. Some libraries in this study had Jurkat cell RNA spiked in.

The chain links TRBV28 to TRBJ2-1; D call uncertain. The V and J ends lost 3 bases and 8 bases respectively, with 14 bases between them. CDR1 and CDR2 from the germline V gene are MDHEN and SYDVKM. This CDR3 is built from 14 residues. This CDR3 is CASSFRASRDEQFF. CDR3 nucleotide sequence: TGTGCCAGCAGTTTTAGGGCCAGCCGCGATGAGCAGTTCTTC.

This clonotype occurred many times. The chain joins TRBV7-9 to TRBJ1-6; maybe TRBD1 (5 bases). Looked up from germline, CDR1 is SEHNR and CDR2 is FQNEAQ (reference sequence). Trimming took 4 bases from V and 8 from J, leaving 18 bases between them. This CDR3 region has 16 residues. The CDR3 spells CASSSLSGTGHSPLHF. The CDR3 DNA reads TGTGCCAGCAGCTCTCTATCCGGGACCGGTCATTCACCCCTCCACTTT.

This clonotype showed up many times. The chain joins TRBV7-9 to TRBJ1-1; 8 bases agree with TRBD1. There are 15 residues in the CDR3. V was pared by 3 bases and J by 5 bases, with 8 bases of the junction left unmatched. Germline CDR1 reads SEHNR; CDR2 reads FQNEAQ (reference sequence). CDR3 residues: CASSFGQGRWTEAFF. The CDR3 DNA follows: TGTGCCAGCAGCTTCGGACAGGGACGGTGGACTGAAGCTTTCTTT.

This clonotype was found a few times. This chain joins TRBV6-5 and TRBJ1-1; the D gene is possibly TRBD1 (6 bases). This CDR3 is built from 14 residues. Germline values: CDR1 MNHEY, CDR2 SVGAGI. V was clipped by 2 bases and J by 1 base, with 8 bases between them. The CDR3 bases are TGTGCCAGCAGTTACGGACAGTGGAACACTGAAGCTTTCTTT. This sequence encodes CASSYGQWNTEAFF.

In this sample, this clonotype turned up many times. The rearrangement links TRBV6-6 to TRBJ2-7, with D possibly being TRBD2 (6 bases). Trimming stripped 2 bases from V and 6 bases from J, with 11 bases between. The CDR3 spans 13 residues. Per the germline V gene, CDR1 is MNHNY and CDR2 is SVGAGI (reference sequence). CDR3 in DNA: TGTGCCAGCAGTTACACAGCGGGCACCGAGCAGTACTTC. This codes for CASSYTAGTEQYF.

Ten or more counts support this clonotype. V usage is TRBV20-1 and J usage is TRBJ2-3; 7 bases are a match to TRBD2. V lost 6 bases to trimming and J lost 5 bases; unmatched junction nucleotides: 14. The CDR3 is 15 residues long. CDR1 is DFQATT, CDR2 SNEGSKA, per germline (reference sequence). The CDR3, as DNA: TGCAGTGCCTTTTTCGGGAGCGGGGTTATAGATACGCAGTATTTT. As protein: CSAFFGSGVIDTQYF.

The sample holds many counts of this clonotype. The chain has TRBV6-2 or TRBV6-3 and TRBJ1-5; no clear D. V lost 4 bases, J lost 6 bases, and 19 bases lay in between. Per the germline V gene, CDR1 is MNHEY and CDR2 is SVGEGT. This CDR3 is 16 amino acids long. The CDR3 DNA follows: TGTGCCAGCAGTTCGACACTAGACAATTTCCGTCAGCCCCAGCATTTT. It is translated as CASSSTLDNFRQPQHF.

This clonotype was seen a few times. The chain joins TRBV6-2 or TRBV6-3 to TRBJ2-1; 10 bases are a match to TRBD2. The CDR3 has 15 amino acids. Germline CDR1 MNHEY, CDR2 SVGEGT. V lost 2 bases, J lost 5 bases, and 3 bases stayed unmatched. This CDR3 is CASSYLAGVNNEQFF. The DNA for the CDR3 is TGTGCCAGCAGTTACCTAGCGGGGGTGAACAATGAGCAGTTCTTC.

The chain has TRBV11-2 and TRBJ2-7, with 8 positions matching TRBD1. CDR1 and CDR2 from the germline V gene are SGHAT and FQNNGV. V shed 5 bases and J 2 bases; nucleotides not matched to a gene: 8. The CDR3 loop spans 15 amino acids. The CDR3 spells CASSTGTGRTYEQYF. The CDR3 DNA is TGTGCCAGCAGCACCGGGACAGGCCGCACCTACGAGCAGTACTTC.

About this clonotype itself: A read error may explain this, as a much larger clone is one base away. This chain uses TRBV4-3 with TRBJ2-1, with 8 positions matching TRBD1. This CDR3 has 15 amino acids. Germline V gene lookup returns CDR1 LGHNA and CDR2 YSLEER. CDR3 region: CASSQGQGAGNEQSF. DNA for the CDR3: TGCGCCAGCAGCCAAGGGCAGGGGGCGGGCAATGAGCAGTCCTTC.

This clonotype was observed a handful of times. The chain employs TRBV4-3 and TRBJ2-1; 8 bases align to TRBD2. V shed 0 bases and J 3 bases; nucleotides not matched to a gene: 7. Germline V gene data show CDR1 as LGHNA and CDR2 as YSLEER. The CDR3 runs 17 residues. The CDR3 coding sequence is TGCGCCAGCAGCCAAGATCTTGGCGGGGGGTTCTACAATGAGCAGTTCTTC. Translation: CASSQDLGGGFYNEQFF.

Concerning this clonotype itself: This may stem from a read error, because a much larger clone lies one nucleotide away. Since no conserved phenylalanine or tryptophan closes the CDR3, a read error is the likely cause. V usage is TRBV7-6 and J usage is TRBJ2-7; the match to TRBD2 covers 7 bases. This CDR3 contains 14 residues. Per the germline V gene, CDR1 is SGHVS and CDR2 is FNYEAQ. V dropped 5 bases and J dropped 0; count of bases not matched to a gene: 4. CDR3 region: CASSAGTNSYEQYL. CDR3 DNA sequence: TGTGCCAGCAGCGCCGGGACTAACTCCTACGAGCAGTACCTC.

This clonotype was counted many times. Written as DNA, the CDR3 is TGTGCCAGCAGCCCCGGGACTAGCGGGCCCTACAATGAGCAGTTCTTC. Its translation is CASSPGTSGPYNEQFF. This chain joins TRBV7-6 and TRBJ2-1; 12 bases are a match to TRBD2. The CDR3 consists of 16 residues. Germline assignment: CDR1 SGHVS and CDR2 FNYEAQ. Trimming at V came to 5 bases and at J to 2 bases, leaving 4 bases not matched to a gene.

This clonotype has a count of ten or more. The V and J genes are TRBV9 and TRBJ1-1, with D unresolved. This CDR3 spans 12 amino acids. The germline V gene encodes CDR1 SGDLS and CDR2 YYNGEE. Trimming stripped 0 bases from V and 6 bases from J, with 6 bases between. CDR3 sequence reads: CASSVGGSEAFF. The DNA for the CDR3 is TGTGCCAGCAGCGTAGGAGGCTCTGAAGCTTTCTTT.

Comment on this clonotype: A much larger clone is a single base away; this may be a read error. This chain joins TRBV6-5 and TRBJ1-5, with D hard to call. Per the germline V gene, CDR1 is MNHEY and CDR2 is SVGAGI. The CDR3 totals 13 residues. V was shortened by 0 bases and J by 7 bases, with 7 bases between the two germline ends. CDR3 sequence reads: CASSYSGMQPQHF. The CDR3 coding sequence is TGTGCCAGCAGTTACTCGGGGATGCAGCCCCAGCATTTT.

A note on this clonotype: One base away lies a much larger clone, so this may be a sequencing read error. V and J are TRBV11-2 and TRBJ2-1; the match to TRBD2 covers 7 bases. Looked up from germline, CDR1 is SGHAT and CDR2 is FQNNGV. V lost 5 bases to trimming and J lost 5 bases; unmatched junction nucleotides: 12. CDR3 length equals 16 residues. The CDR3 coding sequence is TGTGCCAGCAGCCTGAATAGCGGGCCCCTTGACAATGAGCAGTTCTTC. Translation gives CASSLNSGPLDNEQFF. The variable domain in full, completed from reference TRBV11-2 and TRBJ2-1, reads EAGVAQSPRYKIIEKRQSVAFWCNPISGHATLYWYQQILGQGPKLLIQFQNNGVVDDSQLPKDRFSAERLKGVDSTLKIQPAKLEDSAVYLCASSLNSGPLDNEQFFGPGTRLTVL.

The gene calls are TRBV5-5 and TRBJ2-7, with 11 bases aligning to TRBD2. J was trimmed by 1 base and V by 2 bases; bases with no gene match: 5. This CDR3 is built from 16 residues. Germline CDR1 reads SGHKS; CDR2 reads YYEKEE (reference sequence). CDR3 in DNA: TGTGCCAGCAGCTTTTCGACTAGCGGGGCATCCTACGAGCAGTACTTC. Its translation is CASSFSTSGASYEQYF.

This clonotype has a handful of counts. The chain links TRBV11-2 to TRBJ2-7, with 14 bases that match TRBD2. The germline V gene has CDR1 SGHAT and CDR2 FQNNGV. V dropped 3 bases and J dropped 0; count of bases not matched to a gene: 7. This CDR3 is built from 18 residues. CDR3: CASSLAGTSGGASYEQYF. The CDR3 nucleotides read TGTGCCAGCAGCTTGGCCGGGACTAGCGGGGGAGCCTCCTACGAGCAGTACTTC.

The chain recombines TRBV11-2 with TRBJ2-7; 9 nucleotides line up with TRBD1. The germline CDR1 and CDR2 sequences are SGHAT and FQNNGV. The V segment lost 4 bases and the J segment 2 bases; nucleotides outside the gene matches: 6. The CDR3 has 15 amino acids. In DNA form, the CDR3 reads TGTGCCAGCAGCTCCAGACAGGGGGTTCCCTACGAGCAGTACTTC. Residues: CASSSRQGVPYEQYF. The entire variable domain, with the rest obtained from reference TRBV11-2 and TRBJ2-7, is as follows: EAGVAQSPRYKIIEKRQSVAFWCNPISGHATLYWYQQILGQGPKLLIQFQNNGVVDDSQLPKDRFSAERLKGVDSTLKIQPAKLEDSAVYLCASSSRQGVPYEQYFGPGTRLTVT.

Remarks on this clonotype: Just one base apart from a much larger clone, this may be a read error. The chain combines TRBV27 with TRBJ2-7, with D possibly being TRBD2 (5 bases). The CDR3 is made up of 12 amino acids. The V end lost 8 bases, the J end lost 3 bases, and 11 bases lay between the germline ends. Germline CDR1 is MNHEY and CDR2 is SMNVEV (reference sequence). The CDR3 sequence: CASCSRGYEQYF. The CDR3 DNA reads TGTGCCAGCTGTTCACGGGGCTACGAGCAGTACTTC.

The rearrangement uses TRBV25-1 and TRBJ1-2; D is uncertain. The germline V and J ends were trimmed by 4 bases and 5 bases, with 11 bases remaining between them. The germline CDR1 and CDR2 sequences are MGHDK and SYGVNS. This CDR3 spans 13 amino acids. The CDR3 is CASSGASYYGYTF. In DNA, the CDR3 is TGTGCCAGCAGTGGGGCGTCTTATTATGGCTACACCTTC.

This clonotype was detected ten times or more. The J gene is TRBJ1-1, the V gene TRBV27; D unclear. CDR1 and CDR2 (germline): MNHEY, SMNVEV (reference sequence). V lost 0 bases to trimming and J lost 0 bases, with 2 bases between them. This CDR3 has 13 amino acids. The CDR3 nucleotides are TGTGCCAGCAGTTTATCGTTGAACACTGAAGCTTTCTTT. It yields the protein CASSLSLNTEAFF.

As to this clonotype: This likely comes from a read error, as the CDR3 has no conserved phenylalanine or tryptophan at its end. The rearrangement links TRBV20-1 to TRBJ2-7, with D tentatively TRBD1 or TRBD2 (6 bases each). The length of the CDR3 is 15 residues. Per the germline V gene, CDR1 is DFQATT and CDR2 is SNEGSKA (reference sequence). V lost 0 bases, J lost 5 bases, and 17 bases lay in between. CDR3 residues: CSARDLKGGNDEQYL. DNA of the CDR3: TGCAGTGCTAGAGATCTCAAGGGGGGAAACGACGAGCAGTACCTC.

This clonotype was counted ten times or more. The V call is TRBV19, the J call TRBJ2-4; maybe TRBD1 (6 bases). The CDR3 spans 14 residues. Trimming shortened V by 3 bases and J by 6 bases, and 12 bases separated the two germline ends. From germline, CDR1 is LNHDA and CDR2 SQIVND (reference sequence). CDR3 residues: CASSIGPGVNIQYF. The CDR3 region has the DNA TGTGCCAGTAGTATCGGGCCAGGGGTAAACATTCAGTACTTC.

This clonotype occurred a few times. Here the CDR3 DNA reads TGTGCCAGCAGCTCGACAGGAGGTCCTGAAGCTTTCTTT. It yields the protein CASSSTGGPEAFF. This chain joins TRBV7-9 and TRBJ1-1; possibly TRBD1 for D (6 bases). Germline V gene lookup returns CDR1 SEHNR and CDR2 FQNEAQ (reference sequence). This CDR3 region has 13 residues. V dropped 4 bases and J dropped 6 bases, with 12 bases sitting between them.

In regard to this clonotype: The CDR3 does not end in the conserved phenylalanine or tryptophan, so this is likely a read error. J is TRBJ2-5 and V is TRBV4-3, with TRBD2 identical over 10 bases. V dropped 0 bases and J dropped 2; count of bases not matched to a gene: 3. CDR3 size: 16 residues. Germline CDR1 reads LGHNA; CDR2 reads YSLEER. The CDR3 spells CASSQEGLALQETQYS. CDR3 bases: TGCGCCAGCAGCCAAGAGGGACTAGCGTTACAAGAGACCCAGTACTCC.

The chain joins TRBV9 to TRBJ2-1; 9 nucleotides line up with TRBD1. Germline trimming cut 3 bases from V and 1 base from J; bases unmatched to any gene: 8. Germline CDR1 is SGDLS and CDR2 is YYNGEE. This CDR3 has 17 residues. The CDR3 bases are TGTGCCAGCAGCGCAGGGGCCGGGACAGGGTCCTACAATGAGCAGTTCTTC. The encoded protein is CASSAGAGTGSYNEQFF.